Presented here are 25 T cell receptor beta chains from one specimen sequenced in a study of graft-versus-host responses after intestinal transplantation. Method: immunoSEQ multiplex PCR; TCRdb's copy keeps in-frame clones and lacks some. The sample comprises 4,500 or so clones, around 32% of which are singletons, and under 9.5% rests with the top ten. The material was alloreactive CD4+ T cells from a mixed lymphocyte reaction culture, obtained before transplantation. The subset: CFSE-low proliferating T cells sorted from roughly six-day pre-transplant mixed lymphocyte reaction (GvH or HvG direction). Receptors were obtained from a human patient who was an organ donor for intestinal transplantation.

The rearrangement uses TRBV5-6 and TRBJ2-2; the D gene is possibly TRBD2 (6 bases). This CDR3 spans 16 amino acids. The germline V gene has CDR1 SGHDT and CDR2 YYEEEE. Trimming took off 3 bases at V and 0 bases at J, with 12 bases between the two ends. The CDR3 reads CASSSSGTPNTGELFF. For the CDR3, the DNA is TGTGCCAGCAGCTCGTCCGGGACTCCGAACACCGGGGAGCTGTTTTTT.

This clone was found once. Just one base apart from a much larger clone, this may be a read error. The chain uses TRBV4-2 and TRBJ2-7; 7 nucleotides match TRBD2. Looked up from germline, CDR1 is LGHNA and CDR2 is YNFKEQ. The V segment lost 3 bases and the J segment 2 bases; nucleotides outside the gene matches: 10. The CDR3 is made up of 16 amino acids. The chain's CDR3 is CASSQFPSGPAYEQYF. CDR3 bases: TGTGCCAGCAGCCAGTTTCCTAGCGGACCGGCCTACGAGCAGTACTTC.

This clone was detected only a few times. This sequence joins TRBV7-2 and TRBJ2-2; D perhaps matches TRBD2 (5 bases). Trimming removed 2 bases from V and 4 bases from J, with 14 bases in between. The CDR3 runs to 16 residues. Germline assignment: CDR1 SGHTA and CDR2 FQGNSA. The CDR3 loop is CASSLFQRRVTGELFF. DNA of the CDR3: TGTGCCAGCAGCTTATTCCAGCGGCGGGTCACCGGGGAGCTGTTTTTT.

This clone was recorded a few times. V is TRBV5-6 and J is TRBJ2-7, with TRBD2 as a possible D gene (6 bases). The V end lost 4 bases, the J end lost 7 bases, and 15 bases lay between the germline ends. Germline V gene data show CDR1 as SGHDT and CDR2 as YYEEEE. The CDR3 sequence is 13 residues long. The CDR3 DNA reads TGTGCCAGCAGCCCGGGACTCCTGGGGGAGCAGTACTTC. Encoded protein: CASSPGLLGEQYF.

The V gene is TRBV9, the J gene TRBJ2-3, with TRBD2 matching 10 bases. The CDR3 loop spans 15 amino acids. With 2 bases clipped from V and 1 base from J, the junction kept 1 base outside the gene matches. Germline values: CDR1 SGDLS, CDR2 YYNGEE. The CDR3 here is CASSVGLAGTDTQYF. The CDR3 DNA follows: TGTGCCAGCAGCGTCGGACTAGCGGGCACAGATACGCAGTATTTT.

The V gene is TRBV30, the J gene TRBJ2-6, with D unresolved. Deletions cut 5 bases from V and 5 bases from J, with 25 bases between. The CDR3 length is 18 residues. The germline V gene has CDR1 GTSNPN and CDR2 SVGIG (reference sequence). The CDR3 region has the DNA TGTGCCTGGGTAAAAGCGCGTTATAAACAAAGTCGGGCCAACGTCCTGACTTTC. It is translated as CAWVKARYKQSRANVLTF.

V usage is TRBV27 and J usage is TRBJ2-5; 7 bases are shared with TRBD1. V lost 5 bases, J lost 7 bases, and 4 bases stayed unmatched. This CDR3 comprises 12 residues. CDR1 is MNHEY and CDR2 is SMNVEV in the germline V gene (reference sequence). CDR3 DNA: TGTGCCAGCAGTCCTCGACAGGGGACCCAGTACTTC. It codes for CASSPRQGTQYF.

This chain connects TRBV9 to TRBJ1-1; D ambiguous. Germline V gene data show CDR1 as SGDLS and CDR2 as YYNGEE. This CDR3 is built from 14 residues. V was cut by 3 bases and J by 1 base, with 10 bases left in between. The CDR3 here is CASSALQPNTEAFF. The CDR3 coding sequence is TGTGCCAGCAGCGCCCTACAGCCGAACACTGAAGCTTTCTTT. The whole variable domain, filled in from reference TRBV9 and TRBJ1-1, reads DSGVTQTPKHLITATGQRVTLRCSPRSGDLSVYWYQQSLDQGLQFLIQYYNGEERAKGNILERFSAQQFPDLHSELNLSSLELGDSALYFCASSALQPNTEAFFGQGTRLTVV.

The chain employs TRBV6-6 and TRBJ1-2, with a tentative D call TRBD1 (6 bases). V was pared by 8 bases and J by 6 bases, with 16 bases between. CDR1 MNHNY and CDR2 SVGAGI come from the germline V gene (reference sequence). CDR3 length equals 13 residues. This chain's CDR3 is CASGLWGADGYTF. The CDR3, as DNA: TGTGCCAGCGGTCTGTGGGGGGCAGATGGCTACACCTTC.

This clone was counted between two and nine times. The chain recombines TRBV19 with TRBJ2-3; D unclear. Germline values: CDR1 LNHDA, CDR2 SQIVND (reference sequence). The CDR3 runs 14 residues. The V end lost 3 bases, the J end lost 2 bases, and 9 bases lay between the germline ends. As DNA, the CDR3 is TGTGCCAGTAGTATGGCGGCGGTCACAGATACGCAGTATTTT. This translates into CASSMAAVTDTQYF.

V is TRBV11-2 and J is TRBJ1-4; D perhaps matches TRBD1 (5 bases). Germline V CDR1 and CDR2: SGHAT, FQNNGV. This CDR3 is built from 15 residues. Trimming left V 5 bases short and J 4 bases short, with 14 bases between. CDR3 bases: TGTGCCAGCAGCCAAACGGGGGGGGTTAATGAAAAACTGTTTTTT. Translating it yields CASSQTGGVNEKLFF.

This chain joins TRBV19 and TRBJ2-5; D might be TRBD1 (6 bases). Trimming shortened V by 4 bases and J by 2 bases, and 8 bases separated the two germline ends. Germline CDR1 reads LNHDA; CDR2 reads SQIVND (reference sequence). This CDR3 spans 13 amino acids. CDR3 in DNA: TGTGCCAGTAGTACTAGGGGGCAAGAGACCCAGTACTTC. Protein product: CASSTRGQETQYF.

The chain links TRBV7-3 to TRBJ2-7; perhaps TRBD1 as D (5 bases). CDR3 size: 14 residues. Germline V gene sequence: CDR1 SGHTA, CDR2 FQGTGA. The V gene lost 2 bases and the J gene lost 5 bases, with 13 bases spanning the gap. The CDR3 DNA reads TGTGCCAGCAGCTTAGGTAGGGGCAGGGACGAGCAGTACTTC. Its protein product is CASSLGRGRDEQYF.

This chain joins TRBV11-2 and TRBJ2-5; D not certain. The CDR3 length is 17 residues. V dropped 5 bases and J dropped 5 bases, with 24 bases sitting between them. From germline, CDR1 is SGHAT and CDR2 FQNNGV. The CDR3 spells CASSLRLFALGMETQYF. In nucleotides, the CDR3 is TGTGCCAGCAGCCTTAGATTGTTCGCACTGGGCATGGAGACCCAGTACTTC.

This clone has a handful of counts. The chain carries TRBV5-4 and TRBJ1-3, with TRBD1 as a possible D gene (6 bases). This CDR3 comprises 13 residues. The V gene lost 4 bases and the J gene lost 5 bases, with 10 bases spanning the gap. CDR1 is SGHNT, CDR2 YYREEE, per germline (reference sequence). CDR3 bases: TGTGCCAGCAGCAGGGGGGCAAGAAACACCATATATTTT. Translating it yields CASSRGARNTIYF.

This chain uses TRBV21-1 with TRBJ2-7; the table's D gene call, TRBD2, was not cross checked with the DNA. TRBV21-1 is reported as a pseudogene. CDR3 length: 16 residues. The CDR3 here is CASRENLATLLDEQYF. The CDR3 nucleotides read TGTGCCAGCAGAGAGAATTTAGCTACACTGTTAGACGAGCAGTACTTC.

V usage is TRBV11-1 and J usage is TRBJ2-7; D is unclear. The germline V and J ends were trimmed by 5 bases and 3 bases, with 20 bases remaining between them. The CDR3 spans 16 residues. The germline CDR1 and CDR2 sequences are SGHAT and FQDESV (reference sequence). The CDR3 DNA reads TGTGCCAGCAGCCCCACTCGAAGAATGAGGTACTACGAGCAGTACTTC. This codes for CASSPTRRMRYYEQYF.

This clone showed up just a few times. This chain uses TRBV10-3 with TRBJ2-7; 10 nucleotides agree with TRBD1. This CDR3 is built from 14 residues. V lost 0 bases, J lost 4 bases, and 0 bases stayed unmatched. Per the germline V gene, CDR1 is ENHRY and CDR2 is SYGVKD. CDR3 coding DNA: TGTGCCATCAGTGAGTCGGGACAGGGGTACGAGCAGTACTTC. Residues: CAISESGQGYEQYF.

The chain joins TRBV6-5 to TRBJ2-7; D unresolved. In germline, CDR1 is MNHEY, CDR2 SVGAGI. This CDR3 spans 13 amino acids. Trimming shortened V by 2 bases and J by 0 bases, and 5 bases separated the two germline ends. The CDR3 spells CASSYGLSYEQYF. The CDR3 DNA reads TGTGCCAGCAGTTACGGCCTCTCCTACGAGCAGTACTTC.

The V call is TRBV5-6, the J call TRBJ2-3; no clear D. The CDR3 covers 12 residues. The germline V and J ends were trimmed by 2 bases and 1 base, with 2 bases remaining between them. Per the germline V gene, CDR1 is SGHDT and CDR2 is YYEEEE. CDR3 bases: TGTGCCAGCAGCTTCGGCACAGATACGCAGTATTTT. As protein: CASSFGTDTQYF.

The gene calls are TRBV28 and TRBJ1-2, with 7 positions matching TRBD1. The CDR3 loop spans 14 amino acids. CDR1 MDHEN and CDR2 SYDVKM come from the germline V gene. The junction had 12 bases not matched to a gene; V was cut back by 10 bases and J by 4 bases. In DNA form, the CDR3 reads TGTGCCACTGCACAGGGGCAACCCCCCTATGGCTACACCTTC. Amino acids: CATAQGQPPYGYTF.

This clone has only a few counts. The rearrangement links TRBV14 to TRBJ1-2; D unresolved. The germline CDR1 and CDR2 sequences are SGHDN and FVKESK. The CDR3 consists of 13 residues. The germline V and J ends were trimmed by 1 base and 6 bases, with 9 bases remaining between them. Written as DNA, the CDR3 is TGTGCCAGCAGCCAAGTTATAGGGCATGGCTACACCTTC. Its translation: CASSQVIGHGYTF.

V is TRBV11-3 and J is TRBJ1-1; 10 positions match TRBD1. Germline V gives CDR1 SGHNT, CDR2 YENEEA. The CDR3 is 14 residues long. The V and J ends lost 6 bases and 4 bases, in that order; junction bases with no gene match: 5. The CDR3: CASSPGQGITEAFF. CDR3 sequence (DNA): TGTGCCAGCAGTCCGGGACAGGGGATCACTGAAGCTTTCTTT.

This clone ranks as large. The CDR3 DNA follows: TGTGCCATCAGCCCTAGCGGGGCGACCTACGAGCAGTACTTC. It specifies CAISPSGATYEQYF. The gene calls are TRBV10-3 and TRBJ2-7; 9 bases line up with TRBD2. Looked up from germline, CDR1 is ENHRY and CDR2 is SYGVKD. The CDR3 has 14 residues. Trimming removed 6 bases from V and 2 bases from J; junction bases left unmatched: 5.

This clone was recorded a few times. The rearrangement uses TRBV4-3 and TRBJ1-2; TRBD1 aligns across 8 bases. Germline V gene data show CDR1 as LGHNA and CDR2 as YSLEER. The CDR3 runs to 13 residues. Unmatched junction bases numbered 0, after V lost 1 base and J lost 5 bases. The CDR3 is CASSQGTGYGYTF. DNA for the CDR3: TGCGCCAGCAGCCAAGGGACAGGGTATGGCTACACCTTC.